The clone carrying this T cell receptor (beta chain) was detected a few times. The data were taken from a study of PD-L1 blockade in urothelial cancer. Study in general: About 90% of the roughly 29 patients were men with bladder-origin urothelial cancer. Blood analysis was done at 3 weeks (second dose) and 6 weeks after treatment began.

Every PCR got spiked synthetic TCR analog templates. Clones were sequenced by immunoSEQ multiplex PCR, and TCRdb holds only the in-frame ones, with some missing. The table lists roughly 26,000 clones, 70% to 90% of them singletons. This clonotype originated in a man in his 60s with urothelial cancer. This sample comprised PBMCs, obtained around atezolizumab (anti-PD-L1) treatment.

CDR3 sequence (DNA): TGTGCCTGTCAGACAAGGGAGAATCAGCCCCAGCATTTT. This gives the protein CACQTRENQPQHF. The chain has TRBV30 and TRBJ1-5; D not certain. This CDR3 comprises 13 residues. CDR1 and CDR2 from the germline V gene are GTSNPN and SVGIG (reference sequence). Trimming removed 6 bases at V and 4 bases at J, with 13 bases between.